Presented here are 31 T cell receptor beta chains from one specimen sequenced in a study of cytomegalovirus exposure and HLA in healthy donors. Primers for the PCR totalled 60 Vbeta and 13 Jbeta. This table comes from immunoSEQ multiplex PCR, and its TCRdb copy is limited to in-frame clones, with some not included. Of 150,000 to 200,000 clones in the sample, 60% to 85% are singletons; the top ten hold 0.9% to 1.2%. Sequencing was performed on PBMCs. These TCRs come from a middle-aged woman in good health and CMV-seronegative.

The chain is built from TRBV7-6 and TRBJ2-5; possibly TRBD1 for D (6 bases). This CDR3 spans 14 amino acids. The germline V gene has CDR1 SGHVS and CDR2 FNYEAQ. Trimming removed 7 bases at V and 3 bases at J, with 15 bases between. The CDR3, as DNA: TGTGCCAGCAAGGAGAATGCAGGGGAAGAGACCCAGTACTTC. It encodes CASKENAGEETQYF.

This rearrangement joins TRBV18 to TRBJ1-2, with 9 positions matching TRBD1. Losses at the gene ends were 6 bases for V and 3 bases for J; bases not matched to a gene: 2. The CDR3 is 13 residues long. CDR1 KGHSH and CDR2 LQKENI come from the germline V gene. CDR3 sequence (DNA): TGTGCCAGCTCGCGGGACAGGGACTATGGCTACACCTTC. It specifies CASSRDRDYGYTF.

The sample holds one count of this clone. The CDR3 spells CASKESGGYTGELFF. The CDR3 DNA is TGTGCCAGCAAGGAATCGGGAGGTTACACCGGGGAGCTGTTTTTT. This chain uses TRBV6-1 with TRBJ2-2; 7 bases are shared with TRBD2. With 7 bases clipped from V and 3 bases from J, the junction kept 8 bases outside the gene matches. This CDR3 has 15 amino acids. Per germline, CDR1 MNHNS and CDR2 SASEGT.

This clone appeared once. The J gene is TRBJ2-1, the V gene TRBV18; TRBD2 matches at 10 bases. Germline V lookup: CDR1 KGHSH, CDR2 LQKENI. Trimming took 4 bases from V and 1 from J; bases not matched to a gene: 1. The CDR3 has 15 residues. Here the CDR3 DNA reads TGTGCCAGCTCACGGACTAGCGGTTCCTACAATGAGCAGTTCTTC. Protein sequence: CASSRTSGSYNEQFF.

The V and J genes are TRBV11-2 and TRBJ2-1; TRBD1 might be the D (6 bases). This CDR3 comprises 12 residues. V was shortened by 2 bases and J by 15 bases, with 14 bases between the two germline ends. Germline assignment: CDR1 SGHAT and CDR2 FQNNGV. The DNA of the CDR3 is TGTGCCAGCAGCTTAAATCAGGGGAAAACGTTCTTC. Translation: CASSLNQGKTFF.

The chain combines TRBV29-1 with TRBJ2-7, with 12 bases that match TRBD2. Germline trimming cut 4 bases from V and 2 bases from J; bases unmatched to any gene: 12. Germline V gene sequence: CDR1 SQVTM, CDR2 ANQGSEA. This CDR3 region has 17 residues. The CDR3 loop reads CSVVSASGRAPTYEQYF. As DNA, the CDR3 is TGCAGCGTTGTATCGGCTAGCGGGAGGGCGCCCACCTACGAGCAGTACTTC.

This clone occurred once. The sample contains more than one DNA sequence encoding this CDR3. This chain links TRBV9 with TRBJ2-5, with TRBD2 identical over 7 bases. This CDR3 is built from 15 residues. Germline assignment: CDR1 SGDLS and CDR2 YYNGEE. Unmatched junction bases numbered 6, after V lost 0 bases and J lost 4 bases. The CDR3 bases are TGTGCCAGCAGCGTAGCCGGGGGGAGGGCAGAGACCCAGTACTTC. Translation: CASSVAGGRAETQYF. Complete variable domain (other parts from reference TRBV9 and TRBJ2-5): DSGVTQTPKHLITATGQRVTLRCSPRSGDLSVYWYQQSLDQGLQFLIQYYNGEERAKGNILERFSAQQFPDLHSELNLSSLELGDSALYFCASSVAGGRAETQYFGPGTRLLVL.

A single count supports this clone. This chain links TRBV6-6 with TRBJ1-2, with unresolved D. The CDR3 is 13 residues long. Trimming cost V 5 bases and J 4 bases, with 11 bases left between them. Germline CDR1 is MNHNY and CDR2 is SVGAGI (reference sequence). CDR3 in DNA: TGTGCCAGCAGTCCCATGGGCTCCTATGGCTACACCTTC. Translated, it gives CASSPMGSYGYTF.

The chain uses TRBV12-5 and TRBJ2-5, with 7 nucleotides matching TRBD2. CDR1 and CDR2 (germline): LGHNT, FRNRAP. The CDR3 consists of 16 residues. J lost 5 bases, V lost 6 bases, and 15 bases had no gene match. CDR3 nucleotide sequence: TGTGCTAGTGGATACGCCCCCGGGACTACCATGGAGACCCAGTACTTC. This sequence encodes CASGYAPGTTMETQYF.

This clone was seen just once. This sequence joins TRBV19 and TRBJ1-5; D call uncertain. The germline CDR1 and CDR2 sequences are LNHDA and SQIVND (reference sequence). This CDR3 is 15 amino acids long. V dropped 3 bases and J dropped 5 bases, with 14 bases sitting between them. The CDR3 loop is CASSIPDKPYQPQHF. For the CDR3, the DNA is TGTGCCAGTAGTATTCCTGACAAACCTTATCAGCCCCAGCATTTT.

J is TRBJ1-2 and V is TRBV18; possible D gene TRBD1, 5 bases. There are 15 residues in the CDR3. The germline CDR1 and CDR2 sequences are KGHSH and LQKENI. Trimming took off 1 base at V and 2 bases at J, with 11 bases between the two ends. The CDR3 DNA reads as TGTGCCAGCTCACCACTAACGGAGGGGAACTATGGCTACACCTTC. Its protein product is CASSPLTEGNYGYTF.

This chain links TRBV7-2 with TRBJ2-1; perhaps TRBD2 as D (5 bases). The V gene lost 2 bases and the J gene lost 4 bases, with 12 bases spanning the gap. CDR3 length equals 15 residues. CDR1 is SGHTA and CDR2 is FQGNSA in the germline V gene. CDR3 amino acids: CASSLTRSAYNEQFF. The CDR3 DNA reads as TGTGCCAGCAGCTTAACTAGATCCGCTTACAATGAGCAGTTCTTC.

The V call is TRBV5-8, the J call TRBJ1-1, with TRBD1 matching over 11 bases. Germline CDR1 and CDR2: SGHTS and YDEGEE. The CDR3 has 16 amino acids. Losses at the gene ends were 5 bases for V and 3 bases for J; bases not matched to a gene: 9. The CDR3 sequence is CASRPGQGATDTEAFF. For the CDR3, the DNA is TGTGCCAGCAGACCCGGACAGGGGGCGACGGACACTGAAGCTTTCTTT.

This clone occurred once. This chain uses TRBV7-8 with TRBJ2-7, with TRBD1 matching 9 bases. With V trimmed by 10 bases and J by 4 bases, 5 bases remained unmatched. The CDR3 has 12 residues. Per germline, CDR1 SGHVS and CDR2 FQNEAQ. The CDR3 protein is CATGQGRYEQYV. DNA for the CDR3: TGTGCCACCGGACAGGGGAGGTACGAGCAGTACGTC.

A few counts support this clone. CDR3 protein: CASSPVQAHYGYTF. The CDR3 coding sequence is TGTGCCAGCAGCCCGGTACAGGCGCACTATGGCTACACCTTC. V and J are TRBV5-6 and TRBJ1-2; D is perhaps TRBD1 (5 bases). Germline V lookup: CDR1 SGHDT, CDR2 YYEEEE. The V end was cut by 4 bases, the J end by 3 bases, with 13 bases between. This CDR3 has 14 residues.

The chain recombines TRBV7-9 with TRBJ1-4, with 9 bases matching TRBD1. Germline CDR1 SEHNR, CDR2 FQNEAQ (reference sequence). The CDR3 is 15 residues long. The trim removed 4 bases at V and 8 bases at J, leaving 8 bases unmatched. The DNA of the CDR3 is TGTGCCAGCAGCTATGGGACAGGGTCAGGGGAAAAACTGTTTTTT. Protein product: CASSYGTGSGEKLFF.

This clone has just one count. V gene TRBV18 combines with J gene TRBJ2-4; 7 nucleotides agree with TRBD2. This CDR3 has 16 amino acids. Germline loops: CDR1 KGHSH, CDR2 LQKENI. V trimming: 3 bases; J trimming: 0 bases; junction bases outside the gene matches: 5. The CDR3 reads CASSPVAGEAKNIQYF. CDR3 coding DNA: TGTGCCAGCTCACCGGTCGCGGGAGAAGCCAAAAACATTCAGTACTTC.

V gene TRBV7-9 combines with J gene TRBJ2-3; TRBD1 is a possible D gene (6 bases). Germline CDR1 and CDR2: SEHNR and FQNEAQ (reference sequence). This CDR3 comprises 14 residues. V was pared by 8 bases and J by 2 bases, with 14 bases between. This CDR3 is CASARGGFTDTQYF. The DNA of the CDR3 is TGTGCCAGCGCTCGAGGGGGATTCACAGATACGCAGTATTTT.

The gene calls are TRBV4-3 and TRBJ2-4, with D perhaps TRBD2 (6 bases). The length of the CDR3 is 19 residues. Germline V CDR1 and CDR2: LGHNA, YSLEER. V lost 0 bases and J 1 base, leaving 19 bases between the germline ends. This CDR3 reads CASSQDPPGESVAKNIQYF. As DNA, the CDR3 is TGCGCCAGCAGCCAAGATCCTCCGGGAGAGAGCGTGGCCAAAAACATTCAGTACTTC.

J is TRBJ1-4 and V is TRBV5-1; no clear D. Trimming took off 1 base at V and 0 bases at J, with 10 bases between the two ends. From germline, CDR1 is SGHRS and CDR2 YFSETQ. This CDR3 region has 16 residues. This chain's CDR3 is CASSLNVLATNEKLFF. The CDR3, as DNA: TGCGCCAGCAGCTTGAATGTCCTTGCAACTAATGAAAAACTGTTTTTT.

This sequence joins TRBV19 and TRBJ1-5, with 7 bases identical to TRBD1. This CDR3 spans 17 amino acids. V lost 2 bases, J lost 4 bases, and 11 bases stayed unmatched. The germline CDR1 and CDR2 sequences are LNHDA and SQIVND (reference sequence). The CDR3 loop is CASSIPTWRGRNQPQHF. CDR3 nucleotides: TGTGCCAGTAGTATACCGACTTGGAGGGGGCGGAATCAGCCCCAGCATTTT.

The CDR3 DNA reads TGTGCCAGCAGTCCACTACAGGGGTCCCAGCCCCAGCATTTT. Amino acids: CASSPLQGSQPQHF. The chain recombines TRBV27 with TRBJ1-5, with 7 bases fitting TRBD1. The CDR3 extends over 14 amino acids. The germline gives CDR1 MNHEY, CDR2 SMNVEV (reference sequence). J was trimmed by 7 bases and V by 5 bases; bases with no gene match: 8.

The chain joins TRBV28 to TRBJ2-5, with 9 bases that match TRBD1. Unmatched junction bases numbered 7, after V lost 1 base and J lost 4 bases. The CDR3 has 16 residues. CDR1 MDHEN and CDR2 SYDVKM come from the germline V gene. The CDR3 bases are TGTGCCAGCAGTTTATTACCGGGACAGGGAGGAGAGACCCAGTACTTC. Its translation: CASSLLPGQGGETQYF.

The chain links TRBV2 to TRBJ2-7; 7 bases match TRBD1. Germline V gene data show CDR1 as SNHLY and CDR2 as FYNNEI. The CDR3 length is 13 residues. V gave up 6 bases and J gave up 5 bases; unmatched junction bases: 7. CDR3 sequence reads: CASSLMTGNEQYV. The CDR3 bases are TGTGCCAGCAGCTTAATGACAGGGAACGAGCAGTACGTC.

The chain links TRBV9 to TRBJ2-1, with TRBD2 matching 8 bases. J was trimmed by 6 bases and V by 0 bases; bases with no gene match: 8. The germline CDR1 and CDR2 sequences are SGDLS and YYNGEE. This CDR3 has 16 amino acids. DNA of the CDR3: TGTGCCAGCAGCGTAGGAGGGACTAGTGGTTTCAATGAGCAGTTCTTC. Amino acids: CASSVGGTSGFNEQFF.

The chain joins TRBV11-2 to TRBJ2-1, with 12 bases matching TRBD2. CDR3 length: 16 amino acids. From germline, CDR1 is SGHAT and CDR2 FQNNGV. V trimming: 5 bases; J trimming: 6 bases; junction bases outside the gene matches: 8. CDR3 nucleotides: TGTGCCAGCAGCCTTAGACTAGCGGGAGTCTTCAATGAGCAGTTCTTC. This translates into CASSLRLAGVFNEQFF.

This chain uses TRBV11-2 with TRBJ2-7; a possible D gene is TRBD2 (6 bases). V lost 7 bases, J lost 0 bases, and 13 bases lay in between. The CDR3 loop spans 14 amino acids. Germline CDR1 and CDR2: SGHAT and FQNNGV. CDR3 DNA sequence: TGTGCCAGCAACCTCGGAGGGAGCTCCTACGAGCAGTACTTC. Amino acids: CASNLGGSSYEQYF.

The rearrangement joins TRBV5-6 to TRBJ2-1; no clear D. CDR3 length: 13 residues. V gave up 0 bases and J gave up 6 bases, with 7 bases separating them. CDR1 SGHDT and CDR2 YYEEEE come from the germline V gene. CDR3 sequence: CASSLARSNEQFF. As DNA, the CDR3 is TGTGCCAGCAGCTTGGCCAGAAGCAATGAGCAGTTCTTC.

The CDR3: CASSGAYQPQHF. Written as DNA, the CDR3 is TGTGCCAGTAGTGGGGCTTATCAGCCCCAGCATTTT. V gene TRBV19 combines with J gene TRBJ1-5, with D perhaps matching TRBD1 (5 bases). The ends were cut back, 5 bases at V and 5 bases at J, with 7 bases in the middle. There are 12 residues in the CDR3. Germline V gives CDR1 LNHDA, CDR2 SQIVND (reference sequence).

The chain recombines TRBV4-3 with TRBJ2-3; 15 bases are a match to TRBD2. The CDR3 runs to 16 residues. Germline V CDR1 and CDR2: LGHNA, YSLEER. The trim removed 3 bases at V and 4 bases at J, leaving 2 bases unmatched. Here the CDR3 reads CASSHGLAGGPDTQYF. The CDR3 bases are TGCGCCAGCAGCCACGGACTAGCGGGAGGGCCAGATACGCAGTATTTT.

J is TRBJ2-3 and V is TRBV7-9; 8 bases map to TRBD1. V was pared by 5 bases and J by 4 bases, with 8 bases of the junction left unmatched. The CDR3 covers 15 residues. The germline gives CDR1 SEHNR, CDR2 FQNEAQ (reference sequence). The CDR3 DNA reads TGTGCCAGCAGCCCAGGACAGGGTGGATCAGATACGCAGTATTTT. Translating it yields CASSPGQGGSDTQYF.